The 30 T cell receptor beta chains reported below all come from one sample, sequenced in a study of response to subunit inactivated influenza vaccine. TCRdb re-called the RT-PCR reads through MiXCR, storing one row per CDR3 protein. The sample yields about 620,000 distinct CDR3 sequences, approximately 11% seen once. This sample was also put to use in a study of T cells expressing NK-cell markers. That paper notes: Synthesis of TCR beta cDNA relied on 5'RACE template switching carrying UMIs.

The source was PBMCs from blood, collected on the day of vaccination. These receptors were collected from a man in his forties or fifties who received an inactivated influenza vaccine.

The chain joins TRBV7-2 to TRBJ2-5, with 12 bases that match TRBD2. CDR3 size: 16 residues. The J segment lost 3 bases and the V segment lost 5 bases, leaving 7 bases of the junction unmatched. CDR1 is SGHTA and CDR2 is FQGNSA in the germline V gene. CDR3 sequence reads: CASSAQLAGGKETQYF. The CDR3 nucleotides read TGTGCCAGCAGCGCCCAACTAGCGGGGGGAAAAGAGACCCAGTACTTC. Supplemented by reference TRBV7-2 and TRBJ2-5, the full variable domain reads GAGVSQSPSNKVTEKGKDVELRCDPISGHTALYWYRQSLGQGLEFLIYFQGNSAPDKSGLPSDRFSAERTGGSVSTLTIQRTQQEDSAVYLCASSAQLAGGKETQYFGPGTRLLVL.

This sequence joins TRBV20-1 and TRBJ1-5; TRBD1 matches at 8 bases. In germline, CDR1 is DFQATT, CDR2 SNEGSKA (reference sequence). V shed 3 bases and J 6 bases; nucleotides not matched to a gene: 10. CDR3 length: 15 amino acids. The DNA for the CDR3 is TGCAGTGCTAGGACAGGGGCCAGGTTCAGTCAGCCCCAGCATTTT. It encodes CSARTGARFSQPQHF.

J is TRBJ2-1 and V is TRBV24-1, with no clear D. CDR1 and CDR2 from the germline V gene are KGHDR and SFDVKD. CDR3 length: 14 residues. The germline V and J ends were trimmed by 7 bases and 5 bases, with 14 bases remaining between them. CDR3 sequence (DNA): TGTGCCACCAGCGGTCCCCCCAATAACAATGAGCAGTTCTTC. It codes for CATSGPPNNNEQFF.

The chain couples TRBV6-5 to TRBJ2-2; possible D gene TRBD2, 5 bases. Germline CDR1 reads MNHEY; CDR2 reads SVGAGI. V shed 4 bases and J shed 5 bases, with 14 bases lying between them. The CDR3 covers 15 residues. CDR3 loop: CASSSRLTGTGELFF. The CDR3 DNA follows: TGTGCCAGCAGTTCCAGGCTCACGGGGACCGGGGAGCTGTTTTTT.

This clonotype was found many times. This rearrangement joins TRBV5-1 to TRBJ2-1; D may be TRBD1 (5 bases). CDR1 SGHRS and CDR2 YFSETQ come from the germline V gene. With 7 bases removed from V and 8 bases from J, the gap between germline ends came to 16 bases. This CDR3 has 13 residues. The CDR3 loop is CASGVNRNYEQFF. The CDR3 bases are TGCGCCAGCGGTGTCAACAGGAACTATGAGCAGTTCTTC.

This rearrangement joins TRBV29-1 to TRBJ2-7; D is possibly TRBD1 (5 bases). CDR1 is SQVTM, CDR2 ANQGSEA, per germline. Trimming left V 3 bases short and J 6 bases short, with 12 bases between. This CDR3 is 12 amino acids long. The CDR3 DNA sequence: TGCAGCGTTGAGGCAGGGTCGGGCGAGCAGTACTTC. This codes for CSVEAGSGEQYF.

The gene calls are TRBV9 and TRBJ2-2, with D possibly matching TRBD2 (6 bases). The CDR3 is made up of 15 amino acids. V lost 2 bases and J 6 bases, leaving 14 bases between the germline ends. Germline CDR1 reads SGDLS; CDR2 reads YYNGEE. CDR3 loop: CASSVGGLGAGELFF. The DNA for the CDR3 is TGTGCCAGCAGCGTGGGGGGACTGGGAGCCGGGGAGCTGTTTTTT.

This clonotype was seen more than once but under ten times. The rearrangement links TRBV27 to TRBJ2-7; 10 nucleotides agree with TRBD2. The germline gives CDR1 MNHEY, CDR2 SMNVEV (reference sequence). The CDR3 is 15 residues long. J lost 4 bases, V lost 2 bases, and 5 bases had no gene match. The CDR3 is CASSLKGTSAYEQYF. The CDR3 nucleotides are TGTGCCAGCAGTTTAAAGGGGACTAGCGCTTACGAGCAGTACTTC.

J is TRBJ1-2 and V is TRBV15; the D gene is possibly TRBD1 (6 bases). The CDR3 runs 13 residues. The V end was cut by 4 bases, the J end by 5 bases, with 11 bases between. CDR1 is LNHNV and CDR2 is YYDKDF in the germline V gene (reference sequence). CDR3 protein: CATSKGQRYGYTF. The CDR3 DNA follows: TGTGCCACCAGCAAAGGACAGAGATATGGCTACACCTTC.

The chain combines TRBV20-1 with TRBJ2-3; D is perhaps TRBD2 (6 bases). Germline V gives CDR1 DFQATT, CDR2 SNEGSKA (reference sequence). The CDR3 has 16 residues. V shed 0 bases and J shed 9 bases, with 22 bases lying between them. This CDR3 is CSARDPVLAEDSTQYF. CDR3 bases: TGCAGTGCTAGAGATCCCGTGTTAGCGGAGGATAGCACGCAGTATTTT.

This clonotype was seen only a few times. The chain has TRBV28 and TRBJ2-6; D not resolved. The CDR3 is 16 amino acids. Trimming took off 3 bases at V and 0 bases at J, with 9 bases between the two ends. Germline CDR1 and CDR2: MDHEN and SYDVKM. This chain's CDR3 is CASSFKAASGANVLTF. DNA for the CDR3: TGTGCCAGCAGTTTCAAGGCCGCCTCTGGGGCCAACGTCCTGACTTTC.

In its sample, this clonotype was seen a few times. The chain links TRBV5-1 to TRBJ1-1, with D maybe TRBD1 (5 bases). Trimming shortened V by 6 bases and J by 6 bases, and 9 bases separated the two germline ends. This CDR3 has 11 residues. Germline V gives CDR1 SGHRS, CDR2 YFSETQ. CDR3 nucleotide sequence: TGCGCCAGCAAGGGAGGGGCTGAAGCTTTCTTT. Translation gives CASKGGAEAFF.

This chain uses TRBV4-3 with TRBJ2-2, with 7 bases matching TRBD1. Germline V gene data show CDR1 as LGHNA and CDR2 as YSLEER. V lost 8 bases to trimming and J lost 2 bases; unmatched junction nucleotides: 8. The CDR3 sequence is 15 residues long. This CDR3 reads CASRRDRLNTGELFF. The CDR3 bases are TGCGCCAGCCGACGGGACAGATTAAACACCGGGGAGCTGTTTTTT.

This clonotype was observed a handful of times. V and J are TRBV11-1 and TRBJ2-1, with 9 bases aligning to TRBD2. J was trimmed by 0 bases and V by 5 bases; bases with no gene match: 20. Germline CDR1 is SGHAT and CDR2 is FQDESV (reference sequence). The CDR3 is 21 residues long. CDR3 loop: CASSPRIGTSRYRSSYNEQFF. The CDR3 nucleotides read TGTGCCAGCAGCCCCAGAATTGGGACTAGCAGGTACCGGAGCTCCTACAATGAGCAGTTCTTC. The full variable domain, completed using reference TRBV11-1 and TRBJ2-1, is EAEVAQSPRYKITEKSQAVAFWCDPISGHATLYWYRQILGQGPELLVQFQDESVVDDSQLPKDRFSAERLKGVDSTLKIQPAELGDSAMYLCASSPRIGTSRYRSSYNEQFFGPGTRLTVL.

The chain carries TRBV5-6 and TRBJ2-4, with 7 bases fitting TRBD1. The CDR3 loop spans 12 amino acids. Losses at the gene ends were 4 bases for V and 14 bases for J; bases not matched to a gene: 9. CDR1 SGHDT and CDR2 YYEEEE come from the germline V gene. CDR3 bases: TGTGCCAGCAGCAAGTCCGGGACAGTCGAGTACTTC. It codes for CASSKSGTVEYF.

The table lists this clonotype with a few counts. The chain is built from TRBV20-1 and TRBJ2-4; tentatively, D is TRBD1 (8 bases). Germline CDR1 and CDR2: DFQATT and SNEGSKA (reference sequence). This CDR3 has 13 amino acids. Trimming cost V 3 bases and J 8 bases, with 14 bases left between them. CDR3 sequence reads: CSARRTGRDIQYF. The CDR3 DNA sequence: TGCAGTGCTAGGAGGACAGGGAGGGACATTCAGTACTTC.

The chain is built from TRBV7-9 and TRBJ2-1; weak D call: TRBD2 (6 bases). CDR1 is SEHNR and CDR2 is FQNEAQ in the germline V gene (reference sequence). Deletions cut 8 bases from V and 6 bases from J, with 14 bases between. The CDR3 length is 13 residues. In nucleotides, the CDR3 is TGTGCCAGCGACACCCGTAGCGGCAATGAGCAGTTCTTC. This translates into CASDTRSGNEQFF.

In this sample, this clonotype turned up a few times. The chain joins TRBV20-1 to TRBJ2-3, with D possibly matching TRBD1 (5 bases). Between the trimmed V and J ends, which lost 7 bases and 6 bases, there was a span of 11 bases. CDR1 is DFQATT, CDR2 SNEGSKA, per germline (reference sequence). There are 11 residues in the CDR3. The CDR3 spells CSVRGADTQYF. The CDR3 DNA sequence: TGCAGTGTAAGGGGCGCGGATACGCAGTATTTT.

CDR3: CASGRQDNSPLHF. The CDR3 bases are TGTGCCAGCGGAAGACAAGATAATTCACCCCTCCACTTT. The chain carries TRBV25-1 and TRBJ1-6; unclear D gene. V was cut by 8 bases and J by 5 bases, with 10 bases left in between. CDR1 is MGHDK, CDR2 SYGVNS, per germline. CDR3 size: 13 residues.

This chain connects TRBV10-3 to TRBJ2-4, with D unresolved. V was trimmed by 3 bases and J by 3 bases, leaving 12 bases between them. The V gene's germline CDR1 is ENHRY and CDR2 SYGVKD. The CDR3 runs 15 residues. In nucleotides, the CDR3 is TGTGCCATCAGTGAAAGGACCTCTGGCAAAAACATTCAGTACTTC. This encodes CAISERTSGKNIQYF.

This clonotype was picked up a small number of times. The V and J genes are TRBV19 and TRBJ2-7; D gene ambiguous. This CDR3 has 12 amino acids. V lost 1 base and J lost 5, with 6 bases in between. Germline loops: CDR1 LNHDA, CDR2 SQIVND (reference sequence). In DNA, the CDR3 is TGTGCCAGTAGTATAGTTGGGGACGAGCAGTACTTC. As protein: CASSIVGDEQYF.

This clonotype came up a few times. The chain employs TRBV10-2 and TRBJ2-7, with TRBD1 as a possible D gene (5 bases). The CDR3 length is 12 residues. The germline V gene has CDR1 WSHSY and CDR2 SAAADI. V was clipped by 2 bases and J by 4 bases, with 6 bases between them. CDR3 DNA sequence: TGCGCCAGCAGTGAGGACAGATACGAGCAGTACTTC. Translation gives CASSEDRYEQYF.

This clonotype appeared many times. This chain connects TRBV29-1 to TRBJ2-3; 12 nucleotides agree with TRBD2. Germline V gene data show CDR1 as SQVTM and CDR2 as ANQGSEA. The junction had 6 bases not matched to a gene; V was cut back by 7 bases and J by 1 base. The CDR3 extends over 15 amino acids. The DNA for the CDR3 is TGCAGCGCCAATAGACTAGCGGGAGGCACAGATACGCAGTATTTT. Translated: CSANRLAGGTDTQYF.

This chain joins TRBV14 and TRBJ1-5; the D gene is possibly TRBD1 (5 bases). Trimming removed 4 bases at V and 3 bases at J, with 7 bases between. CDR1 and CDR2 from the germline V gene are SGHDN and FVKESK. The CDR3 covers 13 residues. The CDR3 sequence is CASSRDLNQPQHF. The CDR3 bases are TGTGCCAGCAGCCGGGACCTCAATCAGCCCCAGCATTTT.

This clonotype has a handful of counts. The chain uses TRBV28 and TRBJ2-7; 11 nucleotides agree with TRBD2. Looked up from germline, CDR1 is MDHEN and CDR2 is SYDVKM. V lost 7 bases and J lost 5; bases outside the gene matches: 19. This CDR3 comprises 18 residues. The CDR3 coding sequence is TGTGCCAGCAACTCCCCGGCGGCTAGCGGGAGGATCGGGCACGAGCAGTACTTC. This encodes CASNSPAASGRIGHEQYF.

The chain carries TRBV25-1 and TRBJ1-2; D unresolved. Per the germline V gene, CDR1 is MGHDK and CDR2 is SYGVNS. The V and J ends lost 3 bases and 0 bases respectively, with 5 bases between them. The CDR3 extends over 13 amino acids. The DNA for the CDR3 is TGTGCCAGCAGTGAGTTAGCTAACTATGGCTACACCTTC. Residues: CASSELANYGYTF.

The sample holds many counts of this clonotype. The V call is TRBV4-1, the J call TRBJ2-2; 8 bases line up with TRBD1. Germline CDR1 reads MGHRA; CDR2 reads YSYEKL. The CDR3 covers 16 residues. Losses at the gene ends were 0 bases for V and 6 bases for J; bases not matched to a gene: 6. CDR3 in amino acids: CASSQDRGLNSGELFF. CDR3 nucleotides: TGCGCCAGCAGCCAAGACAGGGGGCTTAACTCCGGGGAGCTGTTTTTT.

The table lists this clonotype with a few counts. The J gene is TRBJ1-1, the V gene TRBV4-3; weak D call: TRBD1 (6 bases). In germline, CDR1 is LGHNA, CDR2 YSLEER. V lost 0 bases and J 3 bases, leaving 20 bases between the germline ends. The CDR3 contains 18 residues. The CDR3 loop reads CASSQDQGRGRGDTEAFF. CDR3 in DNA: TGCGCCAGCAGCCAAGATCAGGGAAGGGGTAGGGGGGACACTGAAGCTTTCTTT.

This clonotype was detected only a few times. V and J are TRBV16 and TRBJ2-7; D gene ambiguous. This CDR3 spans 14 amino acids. V lost 0 bases, J lost 1 base, and 7 bases lay in between. Germline assignment: CDR1 KGHSY and CDR2 FQNENV. The CDR3 DNA sequence: TGTGCCAGCAGCCAATCCCGGCAGTCCTACGAGCAGTACTTC. Translated: CASSQSRQSYEQYF.

In this sample, this clonotype turned up a few times. The DNA for the CDR3 is TGTGCCAGCAGTGGGGTTGGACTAGGCCAAGAGACCCAGTACTTC. Its translation: CASSGVGLGQETQYF. V is TRBV27 and J is TRBJ2-5, with TRBD2 matching over 7 bases. The CDR3 contains 15 residues. From germline, CDR1 is MNHEY and CDR2 SMNVEV (reference sequence). Trimming cost V 5 bases and J 1 base; bases outside gene matches: 7.